This TCR beta chain was found in a study of T cells in Graves' hyperthyroidism and ophthalmopathy. Study observations and caveats: Among clonotypes expanded in thyroid above 0.001, most were also found in blood. Ophthalmopathy was model-predicted a median about six months pre-onset.

Amplified TCR beta CDR3 regions came from RNA transcripts. In the first-round RT-PCR of the TCR CDR3, the HTBI primer set was used. TCRdb re-called the multiplex PCR reads through MiXCR, storing one row per CDR3 protein. The sample holds approximately 510,000 distinct CDR3 sequences, approximately 48% seen once. Exclusion of patients followed from uncontrolled infection, other autoimmune disease, pregnancy or lactation. The CDR3 has 16 amino acids. CDR1 SGHVS and CDR2 FQNEAQ come from the germline V gene. With 6 bases clipped from V and 4 bases from J, the junction kept 14 bases outside the gene matches. There are many counts of this clonotype. The antigen remains unidentified.

The chain joins TRBV7-8 to TRBJ2-5; 7 bases agree with TRBD2. The sequenced sample was peripheral blood or thyroid tissue (not recorded which). The sequence came from an adult woman with Graves' disease, either hyperthyroidism or ophthalmopathy (not recorded which). The CDR3 coding sequence is TGTGCCAGCAGTAAATTACTAGCGATTAGTACAGAGACCCAGTACTTC. It specifies CASSKLLAISTETQYF. The full variable domain, in which reference TRBV7-8 and TRBJ2-5 provide the parts outside the CDR3, is GAGVSQSPRYKVAKRGQDVALRCDPISGHVSLFWYQQALGQGPEFLTYFQNEAQLDKSGLPSDRFFAERPEGSVSTLKIQRTQQEDSAVYLCASSKLLAISTETQYFGPGTRLLVL.